Following are 8 T cell receptor beta chains from one sample sequenced in a study of tumor and adjacent non-tumor tissue in lung cancer. No cell sorting was done before RNA was extracted from the tissue. TCRbeta libraries were built with three rounds of nested PCR, modified from ARM-PCR. TCRdb analysed the multiplex PCR reads with MiXCR anew, one entry per CDR3 protein. Here the sample spans roughly 67,000 distinct CDR3 sequences, roughly 60% being singletons. The sample consisted of lung tumor tissue. The receptor set was obtained from a man aged 50-60 years with non-small cell lung cancer.

Worth noting for this clonotype: One end of the junction is discordant with germline, which a read error may explain. This chain uses TRBV11-2 with TRBJ2-7; perhaps TRBD2 as D (6 bases). Germline V lookup: CDR1 SGHAT, CDR2 FQNNGV. The CDR3 is 14 residues long. This chain's CDR3 is CVSSYRTTNYEQYF. DNA for the CDR3: TGTGTCAGCAGCTACAGGACTACTAACTACGAGCAGTACTTC.

Worth noting for this clonotype: Being one base from a much bigger clone, this may be a read error. J is TRBJ2-5 and V is TRBV28; possible D gene TRBD1, 5 bases. The CDR3 has 13 amino acids. CDR1 is MDHEN and CDR2 is SYDVKM in the germline V gene. V was pared by 5 bases and J by 7 bases, with 14 bases between. This CDR3 is CASSIKGLVTQYF. The CDR3 nucleotides are TGTGCCAGCAGTATCAAGGGGCTTGTGACCCAGTACTTC.

The V gene is TRBV7-8, the J gene TRBJ1-4; unclear D gene. Trimming took off 0 bases at V and 8 bases at J, with 19 bases between the two ends. Per the germline V gene, CDR1 is SGHVS and CDR2 is FQNEAQ. CDR3 size: 17 residues. The CDR3 is CASSLAPGMRAGEKLFF. CDR3 DNA sequence: TGTGCCAGCAGCTTAGCACCTGGCATGAGGGCTGGGGAAAAACTGTTTTTT.

The chain is built from TRBV5-1 and TRBJ1-6; D is perhaps TRBD1 (6 bases). The CDR3 is 17 amino acids. Trimming removed 0 bases at V and 9 bases at J, with 19 bases between. Per germline, CDR1 SGHRS and CDR2 YFSETQ. Here the CDR3 reads CASSLEPTGPRGSPLHF. CDR3 nucleotide sequence: TGCGCCAGCAGCTTGGAACCGACAGGTCCTAGGGGTTCACCCCTCCACTTT.

The V call is TRBV5-1, the J call TRBJ2-2; TRBD1 might be the D (5 bases). This CDR3 is built from 17 residues. The germline gives CDR1 SGHRS, CDR2 YFSETQ. V was pared by 4 bases and J by 5 bases, with 21 bases between. The CDR3 DNA is TGCGCCAGCAGCCCAACGGACCCAGGGTCAGGTACCGGGGAGCTGTTTTTT. Its translation is CASSPTDPGSGTGELFF.

A word on this clonotype: At one boundary the junction diverges from the germline segment, which might be a read error. The CDR3 here is CASSVGTQGTQYF. For the CDR3, the DNA is TGTGCCAGTAGCGTGGGGACGCAAGGGACCCAGTACTTC. The chain links TRBV11-2 to TRBJ2-5, with D perhaps being TRBD1 or TRBD2 (5 bases each). The germline V gene encodes CDR1 SGHAT and CDR2 FQNNGV. This CDR3 region has 13 residues.

Concerning this clonotype: Without the conserved terminal phenylalanine or tryptophan, this CDR3 likely stems from a read error. J is TRBJ2-3 and V is TRBV20-1; D gene ambiguous. Germline-derived CDR1 and CDR2 are DFQATT and SNEGSKA (reference sequence). The V end was cut by 1 base, the J end by 7 bases, with 6 bases between. CDR3 size: 11 residues. The CDR3: CSARGMYTQYL. For the CDR3, the DNA is TGCAGTGCTAGAGGTATGTATACGCAGTATTTA.

The chain uses TRBV5-1 and TRBJ2-7; possible D gene TRBD2, 6 bases. The ends were cut back, 5 bases at V and 3 bases at J, with 21 bases in the middle. CDR1 SGHRS and CDR2 YFSETQ come from the germline V gene. The CDR3 runs 16 residues. The CDR3 sequence is CASRLAGTGQYYEQYF. For the CDR3, the DNA is TGCGCCAGCAGGCTGGCGGGAACGGGCCAGTACTACGAGCAGTACTTC.